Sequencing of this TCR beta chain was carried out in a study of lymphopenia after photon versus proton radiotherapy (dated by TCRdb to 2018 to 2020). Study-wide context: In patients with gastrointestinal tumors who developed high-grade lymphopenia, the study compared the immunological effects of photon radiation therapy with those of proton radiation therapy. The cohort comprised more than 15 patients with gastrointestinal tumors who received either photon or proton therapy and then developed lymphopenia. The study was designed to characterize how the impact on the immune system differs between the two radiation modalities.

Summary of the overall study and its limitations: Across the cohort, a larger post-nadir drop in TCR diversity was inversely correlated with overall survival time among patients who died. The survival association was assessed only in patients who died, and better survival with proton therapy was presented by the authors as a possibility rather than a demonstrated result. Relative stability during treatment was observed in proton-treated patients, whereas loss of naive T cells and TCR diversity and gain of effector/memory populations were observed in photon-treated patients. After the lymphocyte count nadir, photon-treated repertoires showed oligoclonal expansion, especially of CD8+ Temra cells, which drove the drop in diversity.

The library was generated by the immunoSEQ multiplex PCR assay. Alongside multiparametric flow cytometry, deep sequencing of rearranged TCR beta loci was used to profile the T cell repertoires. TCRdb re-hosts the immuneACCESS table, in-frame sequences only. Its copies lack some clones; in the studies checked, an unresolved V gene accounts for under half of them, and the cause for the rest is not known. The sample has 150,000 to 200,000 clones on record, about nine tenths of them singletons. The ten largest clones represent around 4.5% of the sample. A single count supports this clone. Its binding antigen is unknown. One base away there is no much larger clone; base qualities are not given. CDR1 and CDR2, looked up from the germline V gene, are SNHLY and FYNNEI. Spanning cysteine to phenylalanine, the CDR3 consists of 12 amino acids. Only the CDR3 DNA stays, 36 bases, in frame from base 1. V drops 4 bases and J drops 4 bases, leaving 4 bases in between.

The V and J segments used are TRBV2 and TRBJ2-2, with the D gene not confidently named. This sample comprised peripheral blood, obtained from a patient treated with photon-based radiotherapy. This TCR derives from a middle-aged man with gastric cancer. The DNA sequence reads TGTGCCAGCAGTGTGGCCACCGGGGAGCTGTTTTTT. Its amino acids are CASSVATGELFF.